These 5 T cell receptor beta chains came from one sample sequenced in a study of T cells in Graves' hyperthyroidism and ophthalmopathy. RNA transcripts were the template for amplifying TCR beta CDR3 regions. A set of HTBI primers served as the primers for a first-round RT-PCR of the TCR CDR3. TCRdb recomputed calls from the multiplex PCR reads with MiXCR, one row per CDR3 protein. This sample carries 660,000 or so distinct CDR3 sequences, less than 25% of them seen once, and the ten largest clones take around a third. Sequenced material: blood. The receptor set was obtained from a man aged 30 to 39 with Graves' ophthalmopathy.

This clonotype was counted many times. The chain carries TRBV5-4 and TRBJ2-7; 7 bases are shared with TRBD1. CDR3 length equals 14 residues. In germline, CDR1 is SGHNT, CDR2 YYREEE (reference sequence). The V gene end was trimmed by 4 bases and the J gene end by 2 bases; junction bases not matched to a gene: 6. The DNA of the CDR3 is TGTGCCAGCAGCGCCAAGGGACAGCCCTACGAGCAGTACTTC. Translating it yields CASSAKGQPYEQYF.

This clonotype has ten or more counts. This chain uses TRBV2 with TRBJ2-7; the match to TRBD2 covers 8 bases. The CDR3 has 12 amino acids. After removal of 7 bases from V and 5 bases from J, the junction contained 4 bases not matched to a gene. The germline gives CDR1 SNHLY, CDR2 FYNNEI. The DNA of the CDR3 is TGTGCCAGCACTGGTAGCGGGAACGAGCAGTACTTC. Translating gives CASTGSGNEQYF.

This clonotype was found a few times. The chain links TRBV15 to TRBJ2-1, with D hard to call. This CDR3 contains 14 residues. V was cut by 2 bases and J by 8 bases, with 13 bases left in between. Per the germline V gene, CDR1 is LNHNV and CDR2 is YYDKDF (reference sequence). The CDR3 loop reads CATSRNYNQHEQFF. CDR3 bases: TGTGCCACCAGCAGAAACTACAATCAGCATGAGCAGTTCTTC.

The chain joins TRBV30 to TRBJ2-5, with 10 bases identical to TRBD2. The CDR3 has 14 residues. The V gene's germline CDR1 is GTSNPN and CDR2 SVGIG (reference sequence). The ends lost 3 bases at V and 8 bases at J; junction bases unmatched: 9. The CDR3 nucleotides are TGTGCCTGGAGACTTAAGGCTAGCGGGAGCACCCAGTACTTC. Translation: CAWRLKASGSTQYF.

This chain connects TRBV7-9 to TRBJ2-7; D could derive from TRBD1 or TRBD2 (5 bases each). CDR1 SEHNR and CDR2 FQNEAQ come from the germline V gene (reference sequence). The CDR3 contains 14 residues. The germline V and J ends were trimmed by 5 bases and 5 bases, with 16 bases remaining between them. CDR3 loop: CASSRAGTRDEQYF. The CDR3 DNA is TGTGCCAGCAGCCGAGCCGGGACCAGGGACGAGCAGTACTTC.